This T cell receptor (beta chain) appears in the sequencing data of a study of shared clonotypes between healthy human individuals. At the level of the study: Per donor, three plates held CD4 naive cells, three held CD4 memory, two held CD8 naive and one held CD8 memory.

Original handling: Quality scores were absent from the junction-only immunoSEQ sequences, so filtering differed. Assay used: immunoSEQ multiplex PCR; TCRdb lists only in-frame clones, some missing. That table gives V, J and clone size, and the DNA gave D and trimming. Of 780,000 or so clones listed, roughly 72% are singletons. Germline V gives CDR1 SGHVS, CDR2 FNYEAQ. This CDR3 spans 17 amino acids. With 3 bases clipped from V and 2 bases from J, the junction kept 11 bases outside the gene matches. The rearrangement joins TRBV7-6 to TRBJ2-7, with 9 bases identical to TRBD2. The receptor was derived from a woman between 25 and 40 years old in good health. The sequencing sample was made of memory CD4+ T cells sorted from blood. The subset is: CD45RA-negative fraction. CDR3 loop: CASSLTSGVGDTYEQYF. The CDR3 nucleotides are TGTGCCAGCAGCTTGACTAGCGGAGTAGGGGACACCTACGAGCAGTACTTC.